What follows is one TCR beta chain and its context. This clonotype was counted at least ten times. The antigen this receptor binds is unknown. Per-nucleotide qualities are absent, and no much larger clonotype sits a single base away. This entry is derived from a study of T-cell memory formation after mild COVID-19 (dated by TCRdb to the early 2020s). About the study as a whole: TCR sequence clusters from the two donors were largely donor specific. In a couple of donors, T-cell clones that expanded and contracted after mild COVID-19 were tracked by sequencing TCRalpha and TCRbeta repertoires over time. The cohort comprised two young, previously healthy adult volunteers, one female and one male. Here is what the overall study found, with its caveats: Only a couple of mild cases were covered in the study, and larger cohorts including severe cases with pre-infection samples were considered necessary. Contracting CD4+ clones appeared mostly in the CM and EM memory subsets, whereas CD8+ clones were enriched in EMRA. From day 15 to 85, contracting clones showed balanced CD4/CD8 phenotypes, whereas a second wave of clones that expanded from day 15 to 37 leaned towards CD4+. Whether the second-wave clones peaking on day 37 were SARS-CoV-2 specific was not confirmed. Some responding clones were found in pre-infection memory, which suggests that pre-existing cross-reactive memory T cells took part in the SARS-CoV-2 response.

Sequencing relied on an Illumina NovaSeq 6000. Using 5'RACE with constant-segment primers, TCRalpha and TCRbeta cDNA libraries were constructed, with sample barcodes and unique molecular identifiers added in the process. RNA was extracted from every sample with Trizol reagent. Amplification of the libraries took two PCR steps, and the second step added a second sample barcode plus Illumina TruSeq adapters. Sequencing of libraries was performed on an Illumina NovaSeq with 2 x 150 bp paired-end reads. In the paper's pipeline: The reads were demultiplexed and collapsed into UMI-guided consensus sequences using migec v1.2.7. With mixcr v2.1.11, UMI consensuses were aligned to TRA and TRB V and J templates and assembled into clonotypes. A clonotype was counted as expanded or contracted only if both edgeR and NoisET called the change significant, with noise models trained on biological replicates. edgeR calls used a false discovery rate-adjusted p below 0.01 and a log2 fold-change threshold of 1. As an exploratory analysis of dynamics, PCA with hierarchical clustering was applied to max-normalized trajectories of the 1000 most abundant clonotypes. Separately sequenced CD4+ and CD8+ repertoires were used to assign the CD4 or CD8 phenotype of responding clones. Using fastp at Q25 and MiXCR, TCRdb reprocessed the public reads and kept productive beta chains. CDR3 protein duplicates are merged, each entry listing the most common genes and DNA. The V and J calls shown here were made by TCRdb, not taken from the authors' results. The sample profile shows about 130,000 distinct CDR3 sequences; about 5.9% of them were found once. 2% to 2.5% of the sample goes to the ten largest clones.

PBMCs were isolated by Ficoll-Paque density gradient centrifugation. Per the germline V gene (reference sequence), DFQATT is the CDR1 and SNEGSKA is the CDR2. V was cut back by 0 bases and J by 8 bases, leaving a gap of 16 bases between them. The CDR3 starts with the cysteine, ends with the phenylalanine, and has 14 residues. Here the CDR3 DNA is all that survives: 42 bases in frame from base 1. The sequence was obtained from an adult woman who had mild COVID-19 (a few samples of this study predate the infection). The sample titles of this study are shuffled in the database, so cell type and time point are left out; the donor was told from shared clones. The receptor chain draws on TRBV20-1 and TRBJ1-2, with TRBD1 tentatively as D gene (6 bases match). Sequenced input: PBMCs or a T cell subset sorted from them (not recorded which). In nucleotide form, the sequence is TGCAGTGCTAGAGATAGCGGGACAAGATACGGCTACACCTTC. It encodes CSARDSGTRYGYTF.